The 28 T cell receptor beta chains given below trace back to one sample, sequenced in a study of T-cell memory formation after mild COVID-19. In TCRdb, the 5' RACE reads were re-called with MiXCR into one record per CDR3 protein. The sample has 75,000 to 90,000 distinct CDR3 sequences, about 15% seen once. The sample was PBMCs or a T cell subset sorted from them (not recorded which). Source of these receptors: an adult woman who had mild COVID-19 (a few samples of this study predate the infection). Cell type and time point are not known.

V usage is TRBV7-8 and J usage is TRBJ2-1; 8 nucleotides line up with TRBD1. The CDR3 length is 15 residues. Germline loops: CDR1 SGHVS, CDR2 FQNEAQ. With V trimmed by 4 bases and J by 7 bases, 9 bases remained unmatched. The CDR3 sequence: CASSSGTGLFNEQFF. DNA of the CDR3: TGTGCCAGCAGCTCCGGGACAGGTCTTTTTAATGAGCAGTTCTTC.

The DNA of the CDR3 is TGTGCCAGCTCACCACCAAGGACAGGTTTGGATGAGCAGTTCTTC. It yields the protein CASSPPRTGLDEQFF. The V and J genes are TRBV18 and TRBJ2-1; 7 bases fit TRBD1. Germline CDR1 is KGHSH and CDR2 is LQKENI. Losses at the gene ends were 0 bases for V and 8 bases for J; bases not matched to a gene: 7. This CDR3 spans 15 amino acids.

This clonotype was observed a few times. The chain has TRBV9 and TRBJ1-2; D might be TRBD1 (6 bases). Trimming shortened V by 1 base and J by 6 bases, and 10 bases separated the two germline ends. Germline values: CDR1 SGDLS, CDR2 YYNGEE. The CDR3 spans 13 residues. The CDR3 reads CASSVSGGDGYTF. The DNA for the CDR3 is TGTGCCAGCAGCGTATCCGGGGGCGATGGCTACACCTTC.

V and J are TRBV5-1 and TRBJ2-1; the match to TRBD2 covers 7 bases. The CDR3 runs to 14 residues. CDR1 and CDR2 from the germline V gene are SGHRS and YFSETQ. Trimming at V came to 1 base and at J to 5 bases, leaving 3 bases not matched to a gene. Here the CDR3 reads CASSLWAGDNEQFF. DNA for the CDR3: TGCGCCAGCAGCTTGTGGGCGGGAGACAATGAGCAGTTCTTC.

The chain uses TRBV30 and TRBJ1-1; D perhaps matches TRBD1 (5 bases). Trimming left V 2 bases short and J 2 bases short, with 12 bases between. Germline CDR1 is GTSNPN and CDR2 is SVGIG (reference sequence). The CDR3 consists of 14 residues. The CDR3 loop reads CAWSWDPGNTEAFF. DNA of the CDR3: TGTGCCTGGAGTTGGGACCCCGGAAACACTGAAGCTTTCTTT.

The chain has TRBV29-1 and TRBJ2-7; 7 bases match TRBD1. Trimming took 7 bases from V and 3 from J; bases not matched to a gene: 15. Germline V gene sequence: CDR1 SQVTM, CDR2 ANQGSEA. This CDR3 is 15 amino acids long. DNA for the CDR3: TGCAGCGCCAACATCCCGGGACAGAATTTCTACGAGCAGTACTTC. Translation gives CSANIPGQNFYEQYF.

At least ten counts were recorded for this clonotype. This sequence joins TRBV5-4 and TRBJ2-3; 10 nucleotides line up with TRBD1. Germline lookup yields CDR1 SGHNT and CDR2 YYREEE (reference sequence). This CDR3 has 16 residues. V trimming: 3 bases; J trimming: 5 bases; junction bases outside the gene matches: 9. Here the CDR3 reads CASSSWTGGARDTQYF. The CDR3, as DNA: TGTGCCAGCAGCTCCTGGACAGGGGGAGCGAGAGATACGCAGTATTTT.

The chain recombines TRBV12-3 or TRBV12-4 with TRBJ1-2; 8 nucleotides match TRBD1. The V and J ends lost 2 bases and 3 bases, in that order; junction bases with no gene match: 5. The CDR3 runs to 15 residues. The CDR3 sequence: CASSLIPGGYYGYTF. Written as DNA, the CDR3 is TGTGCCAGCAGTTTAATCCCAGGGGGCTACTATGGCTACACCTTC.

The V gene is TRBV7-9, the J gene TRBJ2-5; 11 positions match TRBD2. There are 17 residues in the CDR3. The germline CDR1 and CDR2 sequences are SEHNR and FQNEAQ (reference sequence). V was clipped by 4 bases and J by 3 bases; unmatched bases: 10. DNA of the CDR3: TGTGCCAGCAGCTCCTCTGTAGCGGGAGGGCCGGAAGAGACCCAGTACTTC. Residues: CASSSSVAGGPEETQYF.

The chain joins TRBV20-1 to TRBJ2-7, with 13 bases aligning to TRBD2. Germline CDR1 DFQATT, CDR2 SNEGSKA (reference sequence). There are 14 residues in the CDR3. V shed 7 bases and J 3 bases; nucleotides not matched to a gene: 6. The CDR3 loop reads CSGTSGGRDYEQYF. CDR3 bases: TGCAGTGGGACTAGCGGGGGCCGGGACTACGAGCAGTACTTC.

This clonotype was seen a few times. The V and J genes are TRBV29-1 and TRBJ2-1, with D unresolved. This CDR3 has 13 residues. V dropped 4 bases and J dropped 4 bases, with 11 bases sitting between them. CDR1 is SQVTM, CDR2 ANQGSEA, per germline. CDR3 in DNA: TGCAGCGTTGTCTCTCAGAATTACAATGAGCAGTTCTTC. Residues: CSVVSQNYNEQFF.

This clonotype was detected a few times. This chain uses TRBV9 with TRBJ2-7; D tentatively reads TRBD1 or TRBD2 (8 bases each). Germline V gene data show CDR1 as SGDLS and CDR2 as YYNGEE. The length of the CDR3 is 15 residues. Trimming stripped 3 bases from V and 4 bases from J, with 17 bases between. The CDR3 nucleotides read TGTGCCAGCAGCGAAGGCGGGGGGACAGGTTACGAGCAGTACTTC. Protein: CASSEGGGTGYEQYF.

A few counts support this clonotype. The chain combines TRBV11-2 with TRBJ2-7; TRBD2 matches at 15 bases. The CDR3 spans 18 residues. V trimming: 5 bases; J trimming: 6 bases; junction bases outside the gene matches: 14. Per the germline V gene, CDR1 is SGHAT and CDR2 is FQNNGV. CDR3 amino acids: CASSHTSLGLAGGPEQYF. The CDR3 DNA follows: TGTGCCAGCAGCCACACTAGCTTGGGACTAGCGGGGGGCCCCGAGCAGTACTTC.

The chain carries TRBV20-1 and TRBJ1-6; tentative D call: TRBD1 (6 bases). Germline loops: CDR1 DFQATT, CDR2 SNEGSKA (reference sequence). The CDR3 runs to 15 residues. Trimming left V 6 bases short and J 9 bases short, with 21 bases between. In DNA, the CDR3 is TGCAGTGCCGCTACTTTGGCAGGGGAGAGTTCACCCCTCCACTTT. As protein: CSAATLAGESSPLHF.

This clonotype was counted a few times. The V gene is TRBV29-1, the J gene TRBJ2-1; D is unclear. This CDR3 is built from 10 residues. V lost 5 bases to trimming and J lost 7 bases, with 6 bases between them. The V gene's germline CDR1 is SQVTM and CDR2 ANQGSEA. The CDR3 sequence: CSVIGNEQFF. CDR3 nucleotide sequence: TGCAGCGTTATCGGGAATGAGCAGTTCTTC.

This clonotype was found a few times. The chain employs TRBV20-1 and TRBJ2-7; TRBD2 matches 8 bases. The germline CDR1 and CDR2 sequences are DFQATT and SNEGSKA (reference sequence). There are 15 residues in the CDR3. Unmatched junction bases numbered 9, after V lost 2 bases and J lost 3 bases. The CDR3 here is CSARILAGPDYEQYF. The CDR3 DNA reads as TGCAGTGCTAGAATCTTAGCGGGGCCAGACTACGAGCAGTACTTC.

This chain links TRBV6-5 with TRBJ2-7; D ambiguous. Per the germline V gene, CDR1 is MNHEY and CDR2 is SVGAGI. The V and J ends lost 2 bases and 6 bases respectively, with 14 bases between them. CDR3 length equals 14 residues. This chain's CDR3 is CASSYGPPIGEQYF. In DNA form, the CDR3 reads TGTGCCAGCAGTTACGGACCGCCGATCGGCGAGCAGTACTTC.

This rearrangement joins TRBV6-5 to TRBJ1-2; no firm D call. V shed 2 bases and J shed 6 bases, with 10 bases lying between them. Looked up from germline, CDR1 is MNHEY and CDR2 is SVGAGI. The CDR3 sequence is 13 residues long. CDR3 sequence reads: CASSYRHGDGYTF. As DNA, the CDR3 is TGTGCCAGCAGTTACAGACATGGGGATGGCTACACCTTC.

V and J are TRBV18 and TRBJ1-5, with D maybe TRBD1 (5 bases). There are 16 residues in the CDR3. Deletions cut 6 bases from V and 1 base from J, with 16 bases between. Germline V gene lookup returns CDR1 KGHSH and CDR2 LQKENI. Here the CDR3 reads CASSEVGAGSNQPQHF. In DNA, the CDR3 is TGTGCCAGCTCCGAAGTAGGGGCGGGGAGCAATCAGCCCCAGCATTTT.

CDR3 amino acids: CASRDRNTGELFF. The DNA of the CDR3 is TGTGCCAGTAGGGACAGAAACACCGGGGAGCTGTTTTTT. The rearrangement joins TRBV12-3 or TRBV12-4 to TRBJ2-2; 7 bases are a match to TRBD1. This CDR3 contains 13 residues. The trim removed 9 bases at V and 2 bases at J, leaving 3 bases unmatched.

This clonotype was observed a handful of times. J is TRBJ2-7 and V is TRBV5-6; TRBD1 is a possible D gene (6 bases). CDR1 and CDR2 (germline): SGHDT, YYEEEE. Deletions cut 1 base from V and 5 bases from J, with 19 bases between. The CDR3 loop spans 16 amino acids. The CDR3 DNA reads TGTGCCAGCAGCTTGTCTCCCCCGGGTCAGGGGAACGAGCAGTACTTC. It codes for CASSLSPPGQGNEQYF.

The rearrangement links TRBV12-3 or TRBV12-4 to TRBJ2-1; TRBD2 matches 8 bases. CDR3 size: 15 residues. With V trimmed by 6 bases and J by 4 bases, 8 bases remained unmatched. The chain's CDR3 is CASRRGLADYNEQFF. Written as DNA, the CDR3 is TGTGCCAGCAGACGAGGACTAGCCGATTACAATGAGCAGTTCTTC.

This clonotype was observed a handful of times. The chain is built from TRBV7-9 and TRBJ1-1; D gene ambiguous. CDR1 and CDR2 from the germline V gene are SEHNR and FQNEAQ (reference sequence). The CDR3 has 13 amino acids. V was pared by 5 bases and J by 3 bases, with 10 bases between. CDR3 coding DNA: TGTGCCAGCAGCCCACCAGGAGACACTGAAGCTTTCTTT. It is translated as CASSPPGDTEAFF.

This clonotype was counted ten times or more. CDR3 region: CASSFLAGTTGELFF. The CDR3 nucleotides read TGTGCCAGCAGCTTTTTAGCGGGAACCACCGGGGAGCTGTTTTTT. This rearrangement joins TRBV7-2 to TRBJ2-2, with 8 bases matching TRBD2. The junction had 4 bases not matched to a gene; V was cut back by 3 bases and J by 4 bases. CDR3 length equals 15 residues. Germline lookup yields CDR1 SGHTA and CDR2 FQGNSA. The entire variable domain, with the rest obtained from reference TRBV7-2 and TRBJ2-2, is as follows: GAGVSQSPSNKVTEKGKDVELRCDPISGHTALYWYRQSLGQGLEFLIYFQGNSAPDKSGLPSDRFSAERTGGSVSTLTIQRTQQEDSAVYLCASSFLAGTTGELFFGEGSRLTVL.

The rearrangement uses TRBV5-6 and TRBJ2-1; D unclear. This CDR3 comprises 15 residues. Trimming pared 0 bases from V and 4 bases from J, leaving 11 bases between. Germline loops: CDR1 SGHDT, CDR2 YYEEEE. DNA of the CDR3: TGTGCCAGCAGCTTGGGGTGGGAACCTTACAATGAGCAGTTCTTC. The encoded protein is CASSLGWEPYNEQFF.

This clonotype turned up a few times. The V call is TRBV15, the J call TRBJ2-1; D may correspond to TRBD1 or TRBD2 (5 bases each). Looked up from germline, CDR1 is LNHNV and CDR2 is YYDKDF (reference sequence). Trimming pared 5 bases from V and 1 base from J, leaving 12 bases between. The CDR3 is 15 residues long. In DNA form, the CDR3 reads TGTGCCACCAGCGAGGGGATGGGGTCCTACAATGAGCAGTTCTTC. It encodes CATSEGMGSYNEQFF.

By share, this clonotype ranks as medium-sized. V gene TRBV7-8 combines with J gene TRBJ2-7; D is unresolved. The CDR3 extends over 13 amino acids. Germline CDR1 reads SGHVS; CDR2 reads FQNEAQ. Trimming took 2 bases from V and 0 from J, leaving 5 bases between them. The CDR3 nucleotides read TGTGCCAGCAGCTTACAGAGCTCCTACGAGCAGTACTTC. Translation: CASSLQSSYEQYF.

The J gene is TRBJ1-1, the V gene TRBV7-9, with D hard to call. Germline values: CDR1 SEHNR, CDR2 FQNEAQ (reference sequence). V shed 5 bases and J shed 5 bases, with 21 bases lying between them. The CDR3 extends over 16 amino acids. The chain's CDR3 is CASSTGLKGGDTEAFF. In DNA form, the CDR3 reads TGTGCCAGCAGCACCGGCCTGAAAGGTGGAGATACTGAAGCTTTCTTT.